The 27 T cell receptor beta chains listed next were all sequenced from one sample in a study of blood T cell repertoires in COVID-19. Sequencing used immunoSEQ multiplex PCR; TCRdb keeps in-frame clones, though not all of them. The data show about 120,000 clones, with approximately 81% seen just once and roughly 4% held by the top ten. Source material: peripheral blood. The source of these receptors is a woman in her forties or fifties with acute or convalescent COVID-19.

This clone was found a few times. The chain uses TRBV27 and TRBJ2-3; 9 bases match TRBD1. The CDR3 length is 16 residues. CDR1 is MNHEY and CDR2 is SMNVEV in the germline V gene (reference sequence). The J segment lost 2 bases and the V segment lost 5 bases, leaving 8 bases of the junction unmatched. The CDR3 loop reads CASSGGTGFFTDTQYF. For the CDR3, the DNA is TGTGCCAGCAGTGGGGGGACAGGGTTTTTCACAGATACGCAGTATTTT.

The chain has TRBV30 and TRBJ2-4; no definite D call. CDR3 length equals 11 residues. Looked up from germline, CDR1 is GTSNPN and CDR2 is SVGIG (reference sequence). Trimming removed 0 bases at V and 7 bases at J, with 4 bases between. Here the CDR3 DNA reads TGTGCCTGGAGTGTGTCTAACATTCAGTACTTC. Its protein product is CAWSVSNIQYF.

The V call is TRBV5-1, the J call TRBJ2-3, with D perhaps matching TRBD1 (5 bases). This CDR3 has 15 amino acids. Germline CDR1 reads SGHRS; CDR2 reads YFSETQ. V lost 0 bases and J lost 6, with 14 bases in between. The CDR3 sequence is CASSLEALYRDTQYF. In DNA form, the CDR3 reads TGCGCCAGCAGCTTGGAGGCTCTCTACAGGGATACGCAGTATTTT. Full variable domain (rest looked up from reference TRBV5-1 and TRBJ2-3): KAGVTQTPRYLIKTRGQQVTLSCSPISGHRSVSWYQQTPGQGLQFLFEYFSETQRNKGNFPGRFSGRQFSNSRSEMNVSTLELGDSALYLCASSLEALYRDTQYFGPGTRLTVL.

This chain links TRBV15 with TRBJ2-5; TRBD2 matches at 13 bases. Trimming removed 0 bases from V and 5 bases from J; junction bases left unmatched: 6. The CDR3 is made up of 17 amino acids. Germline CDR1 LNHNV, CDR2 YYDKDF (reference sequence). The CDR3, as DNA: TGTGCCACCAGCAGAGAGTGGACTAGCGGGAGAGGGGAGACCCAGTACTTC. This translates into CATSREWTSGRGETQYF.

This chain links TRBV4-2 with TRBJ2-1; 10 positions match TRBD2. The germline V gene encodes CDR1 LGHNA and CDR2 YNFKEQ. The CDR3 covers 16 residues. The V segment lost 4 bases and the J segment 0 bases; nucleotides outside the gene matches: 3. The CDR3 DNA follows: TGTGCCAGCAGCCTACCTAGCGGGAGCTCCTACAATGAGCAGTTCTTC. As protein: CASSLPSGSSYNEQFF.

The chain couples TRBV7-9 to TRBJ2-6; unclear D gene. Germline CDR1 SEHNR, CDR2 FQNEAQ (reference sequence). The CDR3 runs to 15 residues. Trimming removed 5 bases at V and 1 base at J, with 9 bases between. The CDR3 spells CASSPFLSGANVLTF. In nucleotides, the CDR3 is TGTGCCAGCAGCCCCTTCTTATCTGGGGCCAACGTCCTGACTTTC.

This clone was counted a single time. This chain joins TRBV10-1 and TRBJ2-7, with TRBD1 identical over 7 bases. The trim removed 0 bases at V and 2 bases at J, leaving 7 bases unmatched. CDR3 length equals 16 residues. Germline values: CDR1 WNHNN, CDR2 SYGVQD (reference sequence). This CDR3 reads CASSESMTGNTYEQYF. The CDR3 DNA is TGCGCCAGCAGTGAGTCGATGACAGGGAACACCTACGAGCAGTACTTC.

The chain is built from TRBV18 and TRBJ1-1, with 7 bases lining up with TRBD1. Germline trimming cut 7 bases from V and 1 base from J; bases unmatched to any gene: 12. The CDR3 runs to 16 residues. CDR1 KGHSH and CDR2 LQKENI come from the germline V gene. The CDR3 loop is CASFENQGGWNTEAFF. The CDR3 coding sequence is TGTGCCAGCTTCGAAAATCAGGGGGGATGGAACACTGAAGCTTTCTTT.

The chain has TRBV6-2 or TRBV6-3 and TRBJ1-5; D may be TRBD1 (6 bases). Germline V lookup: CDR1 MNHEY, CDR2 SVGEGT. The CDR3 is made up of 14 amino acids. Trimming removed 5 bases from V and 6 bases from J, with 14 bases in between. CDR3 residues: CASSNSPGVQPQHF. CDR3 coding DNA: TGTGCCAGCAGTAACAGCCCAGGGGTTCAGCCCCAGCATTTT.

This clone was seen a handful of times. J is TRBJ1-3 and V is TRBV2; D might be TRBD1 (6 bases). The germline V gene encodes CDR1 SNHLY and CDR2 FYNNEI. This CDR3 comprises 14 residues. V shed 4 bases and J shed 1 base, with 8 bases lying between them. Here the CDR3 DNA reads TGTGCCAGCAGTGCACAGGGATCTGGAAACACCATATATTTT. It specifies CASSAQGSGNTIYF.

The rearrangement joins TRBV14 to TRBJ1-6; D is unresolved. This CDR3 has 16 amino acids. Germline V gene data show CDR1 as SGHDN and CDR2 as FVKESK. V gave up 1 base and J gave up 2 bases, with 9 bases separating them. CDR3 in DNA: TGTGCCAGCAGCCAAGCGGGGTCGGCCTATAATTCACCCCTCCACTTT. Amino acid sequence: CASSQAGSAYNSPLHF.

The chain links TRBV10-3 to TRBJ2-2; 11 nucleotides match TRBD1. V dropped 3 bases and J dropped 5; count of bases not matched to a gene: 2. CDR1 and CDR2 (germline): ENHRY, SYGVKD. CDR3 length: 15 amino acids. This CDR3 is CAISDRDRGTGELFF. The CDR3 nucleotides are TGTGCCATCAGTGACCGGGACAGGGGGACCGGGGAGCTGTTTTTT.

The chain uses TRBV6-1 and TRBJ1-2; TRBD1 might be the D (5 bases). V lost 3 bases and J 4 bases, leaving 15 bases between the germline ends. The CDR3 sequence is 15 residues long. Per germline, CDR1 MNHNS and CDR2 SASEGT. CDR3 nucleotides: TGTGCCAGCAGTGACACGCCGCGGGGGTCCTATGGCTACACCTTC. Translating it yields CASSDTPRGSYGYTF.

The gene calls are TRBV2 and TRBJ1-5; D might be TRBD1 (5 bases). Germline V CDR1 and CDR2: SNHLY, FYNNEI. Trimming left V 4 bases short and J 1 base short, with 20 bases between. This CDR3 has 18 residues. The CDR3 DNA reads TGTGCCAGCAGTGCCCCCCGGAGGGGAGGTGGGAGCAATCAGCCCCAGCATTTT. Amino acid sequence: CASSAPRRGGGSNQPQHF.

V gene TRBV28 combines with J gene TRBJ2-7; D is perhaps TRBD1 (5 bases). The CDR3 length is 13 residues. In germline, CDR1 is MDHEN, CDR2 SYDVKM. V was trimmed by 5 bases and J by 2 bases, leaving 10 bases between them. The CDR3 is CASSPDRTYEQYF. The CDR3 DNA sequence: TGTGCCAGCAGTCCTGACAGAACCTACGAGCAGTACTTC.

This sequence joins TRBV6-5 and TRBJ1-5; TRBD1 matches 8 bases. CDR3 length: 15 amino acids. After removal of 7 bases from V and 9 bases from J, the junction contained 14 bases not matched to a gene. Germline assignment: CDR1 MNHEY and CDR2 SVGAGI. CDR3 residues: CASTPTPGGSLPQHF. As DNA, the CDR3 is TGTGCCAGCACCCCCACGCCAGGGGGCTCATTGCCCCAGCATTTT.

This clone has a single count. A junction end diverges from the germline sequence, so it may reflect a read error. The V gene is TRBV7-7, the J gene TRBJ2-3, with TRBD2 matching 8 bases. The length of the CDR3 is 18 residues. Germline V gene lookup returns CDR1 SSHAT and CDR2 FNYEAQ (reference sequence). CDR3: CASSPSASGFSSTDTQYF. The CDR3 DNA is TGTGCTAGCAGCCCCAGTGCTAGCGGGTTTTCTAGCACAGATACGCAGTATTTT. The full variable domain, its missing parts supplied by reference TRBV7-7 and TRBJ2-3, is GAGVSQSPRYKVTKRGQDVTLRCDPISSHATLYWYQQALGQGPEFLTYFNYEAQPDKSGLPSDRFSAERPEGSISTLTIQRTEQRDSAMYRCASSPSASGFSSTDTQYFGPGTRLTVL.

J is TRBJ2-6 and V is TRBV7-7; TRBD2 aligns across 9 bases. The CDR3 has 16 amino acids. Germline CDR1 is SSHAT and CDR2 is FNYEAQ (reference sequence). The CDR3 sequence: CATRGGSGSGANVLTF. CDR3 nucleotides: TGTGCTACGCGGGGGGGGTCAGGGTCCGGGGCCAACGTCCTGACTTTC.

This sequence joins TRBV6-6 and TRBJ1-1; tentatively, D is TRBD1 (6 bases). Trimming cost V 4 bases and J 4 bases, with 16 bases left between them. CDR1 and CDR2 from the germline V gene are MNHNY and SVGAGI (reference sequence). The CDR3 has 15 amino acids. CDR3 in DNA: TGTGCCAGCAGTTCTACCTCAGGGGTGCGCACTGAAGCTTTCTTT. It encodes CASSSTSGVRTEAFF.

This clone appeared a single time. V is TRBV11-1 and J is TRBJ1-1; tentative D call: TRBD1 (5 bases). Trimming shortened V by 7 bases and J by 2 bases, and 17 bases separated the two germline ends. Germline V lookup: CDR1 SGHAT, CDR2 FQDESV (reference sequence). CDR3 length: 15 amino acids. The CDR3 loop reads CASTPIGGINTEAFF. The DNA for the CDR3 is TGTGCCAGCACCCCTATCGGGGGGATCAACACTGAAGCTTTCTTT.

The CDR3 nucleotides are TGTGCCAGCAGCGACCGTGGACAGCTTTATGGCTACACCTTC. The encoded protein is CASSDRGQLYGYTF. J is TRBJ1-2 and V is TRBV6-2 or TRBV6-3, with TRBD1 as a possible D gene (6 bases). V lost 6 bases and J 5 bases, leaving 16 bases between the germline ends. The CDR3 is made up of 14 amino acids. Germline CDR1 MNHEY, CDR2 SVGEGT.

The CDR3 coding sequence is TGTGCCAGTAGTGGACTAGCCCTCAATGAGCAGTTCTTC. Encoded protein: CASSGLALNEQFF. This chain uses TRBV19 with TRBJ2-1; 8 positions match TRBD2. The germline V gene has CDR1 LNHDA and CDR2 SQIVND (reference sequence). The CDR3 is 13 amino acids. The V and J ends lost 5 bases and 6 bases, in that order; junction bases with no gene match: 3. The whole variable domain, remainder taken from reference TRBV19 and TRBJ2-1, is DGGITQSPKYLFRKEGQNVTLSCEQNLNHDAMYWYRQDPGQGLRLIYYSQIVNDFQKGDIAEGYSVSREKKESFPLTVTSAQKNPTAFYLCASSGLALNEQFFGPGTRLTVL.

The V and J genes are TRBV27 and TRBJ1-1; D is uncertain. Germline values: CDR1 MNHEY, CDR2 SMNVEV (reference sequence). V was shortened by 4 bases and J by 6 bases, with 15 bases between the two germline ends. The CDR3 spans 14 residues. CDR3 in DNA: TGTGCCAGCAGTTCCCAACTGAGGCCACCTGAAGCTTTCTTT. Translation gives CASSSQLRPPEAFF.

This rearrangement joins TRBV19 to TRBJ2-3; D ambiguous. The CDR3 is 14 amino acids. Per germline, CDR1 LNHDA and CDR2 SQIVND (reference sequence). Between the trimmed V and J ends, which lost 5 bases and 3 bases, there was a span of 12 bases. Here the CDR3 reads CASSEQMITDTQYF. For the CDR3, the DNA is TGTGCCAGTAGTGAACAGATGATTACAGATACGCAGTATTTT.

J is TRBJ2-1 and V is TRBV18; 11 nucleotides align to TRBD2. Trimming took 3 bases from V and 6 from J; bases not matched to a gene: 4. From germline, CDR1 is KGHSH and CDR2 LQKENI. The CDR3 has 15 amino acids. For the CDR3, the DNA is TGTGCCAGCTCACCTTTTAGCGGGAGGGCCAATGAGCAGTTCTTC. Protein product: CASSPFSGRANEQFF.

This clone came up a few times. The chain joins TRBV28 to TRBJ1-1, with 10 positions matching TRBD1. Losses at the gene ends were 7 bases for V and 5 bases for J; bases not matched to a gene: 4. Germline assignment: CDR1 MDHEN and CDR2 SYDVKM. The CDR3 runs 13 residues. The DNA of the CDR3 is TGTGCCAGCATCAGACAGGGGGCAACTGAAGCTTTCTTT. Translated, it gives CASIRQGATEAFF.

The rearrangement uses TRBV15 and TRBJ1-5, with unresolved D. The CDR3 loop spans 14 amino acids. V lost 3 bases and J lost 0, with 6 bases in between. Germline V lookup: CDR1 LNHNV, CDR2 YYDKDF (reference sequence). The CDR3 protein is CATSSYLSNQPQHF. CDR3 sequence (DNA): TGTGCCACCAGCAGCTACCTTAGCAATCAGCCCCAGCATTTT.